Below are 13 T cell receptor beta chains sequenced from a single sample in a study of blood T cell repertoires in COVID-19. Profiled with immunoSEQ multiplex PCR; TCRdb holds only in-frame clones, not every one. Of 280,000 or so clones in the sample, roughly 85% were seen once. The sequenced sample was PBMCs or T cells enriched from blood (not recorded which). The receptors stem from a woman aged 45-60 years who had recovered from COVID-19.

As DNA, the CDR3 is TGCGCCAGCAGCTTGGAAGGAGGCAGGAATGAAAAACTGTTTTTT. Residues: CASSLEGGRNEKLFF. The chain employs TRBV5-1 and TRBJ1-4; D gene unclear. Trimming removed 0 bases at V and 5 bases at J, with 11 bases between. Germline CDR1 reads SGHRS; CDR2 reads YFSETQ. The CDR3 contains 15 residues.

Only a few counts were recorded for this clone. V and J are TRBV4-3 and TRBJ1-1; 7 bases match TRBD1. The J segment lost 1 base and the V segment lost 4 bases, leaving 6 bases of the junction unmatched. CDR1 and CDR2 (germline): LGHNA, YSLEER. This CDR3 is 15 amino acids long. The CDR3 is CASSRGTVGNTEAFF. The CDR3 DNA is TGCGCCAGCAGCCGAGGGACAGTGGGGAACACTGAAGCTTTCTTT.

This clone was picked up one time. This chain links TRBV3-1 (or the pseudogene TRBV3-2) with TRBJ1-2; TRBD1 aligns across 7 bases. The germline CDR1 and CDR2 sequences are LGHDT and YNNKEL (reference sequence). The trim removed 4 bases at V and 8 bases at J, leaving 13 bases unmatched. This CDR3 region has 15 residues. This CDR3 reads CASSPRRTGAKGYTF. CDR3 coding DNA: TGTGCCAGCAGCCCACGGAGAACAGGGGCAAAGGGCTACACCTTC.

The chain links TRBV29-1 to TRBJ2-4, with a possible D match to TRBD2 (6 bases). Germline assignment: CDR1 SQVTM and CDR2 ANQGSEA. V lost 4 bases to trimming and J lost 2 bases, with 9 bases between them. The CDR3 sequence is 13 residues long. The CDR3 protein is CSVVGGPKNIQYF. The CDR3 region has the DNA TGCAGCGTTGTAGGAGGGCCCAAAAACATTCAGTACTTC.

The chain recombines TRBV19 with TRBJ1-6, with D unresolved. The V gene's germline CDR1 is LNHDA and CDR2 SQIVND (reference sequence). V lost 3 bases and J lost 0, with 6 bases in between. The CDR3 is 15 amino acids. In DNA form, the CDR3 reads TGTGCCAGTAGTATGGGAGCCTCCTATAATTCACCCCTCCACTTT. It encodes CASSMGASYNSPLHF.

The chain couples TRBV5-1 to TRBJ2-1; a weak D match, TRBD1 (6 bases). CDR3 size: 14 residues. Germline V CDR1 and CDR2: SGHRS, YFSETQ. V was pared by 2 bases and J by 10 bases, with 16 bases between. CDR3: CASSLRIPGTEQFF. CDR3 sequence (DNA): TGCGCCAGCAGCTTACGAATACCCGGGACAGAGCAGTTCTTC. Full variable domain (remainder filled in from reference TRBV5-1 and TRBJ2-1): KAGVTQTPRYLIKTRGQQVTLSCSPISGHRSVSWYQQTPGQGLQFLFEYFSETQRNKGNFPGRFSGRQFSNSRSEMNVSTLELGDSALYLCASSLRIPGTEQFFGPGTRLTVL.

The V call is TRBV5-8, the J call TRBJ1-4, with 7 positions matching TRBD1. This CDR3 comprises 16 residues. In germline, CDR1 is SGHTS, CDR2 YDEGEE. V dropped 4 bases and J dropped 4; count of bases not matched to a gene: 10. In nucleotides, the CDR3 is TGTGCCAGCAGCCTGTATCCGGGACAGCTTAATGAAAAACTGTTTTTT. This codes for CASSLYPGQLNEKLFF.

The rearrangement uses TRBV12-3 or TRBV12-4 and TRBJ2-3; D uncertain. V was shortened by 6 bases and J by 4 bases, with 8 bases between the two germline ends. This CDR3 comprises 12 residues. The CDR3 here is CASSPRADTQYF. In nucleotides, the CDR3 is TGTGCCAGCAGCCCACGGGCAGATACGCAGTATTTT.

This chain uses TRBV19 with TRBJ1-1, with D tentatively TRBD1 (6 bases). Germline V CDR1 and CDR2: LNHDA, SQIVND (reference sequence). Trimming took 7 bases from V and 0 from J, leaving 24 bases between them. The CDR3 is 18 amino acids. In nucleotides, the CDR3 is TGTGCCAGTACCGTGGTCGGGGGGCGCATACTAATGAACACTGAAGCTTTCTTT. Its translation: CASTVVGGRILMNTEAFF.

In its sample, this clone was seen once. The chain carries TRBV30 and TRBJ1-1; TRBD1 agrees at 7 bases. The CDR3 loop spans 14 amino acids. Germline values: CDR1 GTSNPN, CDR2 SVGIG (reference sequence). The V gene end was trimmed by 0 bases and the J gene end by 7 bases; junction bases not matched to a gene: 8. CDR3 sequence: CAWSVQGQSIEAFF. DNA for the CDR3: TGTGCCTGGAGTGTACAGGGACAGTCTATTGAAGCTTTCTTT.

V gene TRBV5-5 combines with J gene TRBJ2-2; tentatively, D is TRBD1 (6 bases). The CDR3 spans 16 residues. Germline loops: CDR1 SGHKS, CDR2 YYEKEE (reference sequence). Trimming removed 0 bases from V and 2 bases from J, with 11 bases in between. This chain's CDR3 is CASSLARQENTGELFF. The CDR3 nucleotides read TGTGCCAGCAGCTTGGCTAGACAGGAAAACACCGGGGAGCTGTTTTTT.

The J gene is TRBJ2-3, the V gene TRBV6-2 or TRBV6-3; 16 bases align to TRBD2. The CDR3 totals 16 residues. V lost 4 bases and J lost 4; bases outside the gene matches: 2. The germline V gene encodes CDR1 MNHEY and CDR2 SVGEGT. CDR3 DNA: TGTGCCAGCAGTTTGGGACTAGCGGGAGGGCCAGATACGCAGTATTTT. Translating it yields CASSLGLAGGPDTQYF.

The chain links TRBV5-1 to TRBJ2-1, with 13 positions matching TRBD2. CDR3 length: 16 residues. The V gene's germline CDR1 is SGHRS and CDR2 YFSETQ. The V segment lost 4 bases and the J segment 4 bases; nucleotides outside the gene matches: 5. As DNA, the CDR3 is TGCGCCAGCAGCCAAGGACTAGCGGGGGCGTACAATGAGCAGTTCTTC. Translating it yields CASSQGLAGAYNEQFF.